This T cell receptor beta chain was sequenced in a study of cytomegalovirus exposure and HLA in healthy donors. Study-level findings and limits: The study assumed roughly uniform donor sequencing depth for presence/absence analyses.

V lost 3 bases and J 4 bases, leaving 10 bases between the germline ends. Germline CDR1 reads SEHNR; CDR2 reads FQNEAQ (reference sequence). The CDR3 spans 14 residues. Use of 60 Vbeta and 13 Jbeta primers characterized the PCR. The repertoire was sequenced with immunoSEQ multiplex PCR; TCRdb's copy has only in-frame clones and lacks some. The sample carries some 150,000 clones, nearly 80% recorded once. Turning to this clone: Its antigen is not known.

The sequencing input was PBMCs. The clonotype was recovered from a young man in good health and CMV-seropositive. J is TRBJ1-3 and V is TRBV7-9; D is unresolved. CDR3 in DNA: TGTGCCAGCAGCTTTTCACAACGAGGAAACACCATATATTTT. Its protein is CASSFSQRGNTIYF. Full variable domain (outside the CDR3, taken from reference TRBV7-9 and TRBJ1-3): DTGVSQNPRHKITKRGQNVTFRCDPISEHNRLYWYRQTLGQGPEFLTYFQNEAQLEKSRLLSDRFSAERPKGSFSTLEIQRTEQGDSAMYLCASSFSQRGNTIYFGEGSWLTVV.